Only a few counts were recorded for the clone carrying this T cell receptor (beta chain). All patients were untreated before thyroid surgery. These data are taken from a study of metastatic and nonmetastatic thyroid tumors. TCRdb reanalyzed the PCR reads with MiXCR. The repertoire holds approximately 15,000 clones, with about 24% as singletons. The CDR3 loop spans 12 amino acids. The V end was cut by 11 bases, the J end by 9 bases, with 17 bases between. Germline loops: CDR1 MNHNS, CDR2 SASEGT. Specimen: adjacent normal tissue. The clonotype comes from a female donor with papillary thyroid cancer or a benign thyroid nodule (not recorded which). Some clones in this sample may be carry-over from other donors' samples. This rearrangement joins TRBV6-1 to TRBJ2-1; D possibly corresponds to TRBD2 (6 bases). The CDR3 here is CAGEVRVGEQFF. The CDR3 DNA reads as TGTGCCGGGGAGGTCCGGGTCGGTGAGCAGTTCTTC.